Each of the 32 T cell receptor beta chains below was sequenced from the same sample in a study of cytomegalovirus exposure and HLA in healthy donors. The PCR used 60 Vbeta and 13 Jbeta primers. Only in-frame clones appear in the TCRdb table, and some are missing; sequencing was by immunoSEQ multiplex PCR. The data contain about 94,000 clones, approximately 76% of them singletons. Material for sequencing was PBMCs. These receptors all come from a man aged 40-55 years in good health and CMV-seropositive.

The rearrangement joins TRBV28 to TRBJ1-2; D may be TRBD1 (6 bases). Germline-derived CDR1 and CDR2 are MDHEN and SYDVKM. V lost 3 bases and J 2 bases, leaving 10 bases between the germline ends. This CDR3 region has 14 residues. CDR3 residues: CASSFRGANYGYTF. CDR3 nucleotides: TGTGCCAGCAGTTTTCGGGGGGCGAACTATGGCTACACCTTC.

This chain uses TRBV19 with TRBJ1-5, with D possibly matching TRBD1 (6 bases). The CDR3 spans 14 residues. Germline values: CDR1 LNHDA, CDR2 SQIVND (reference sequence). V was shortened by 9 bases and J by 0 bases, with 12 bases between the two germline ends. CDR3 DNA: TGTGCCAGCCTACAGGGTTATAGCAATCAGCCCCAGCATTTT. It specifies CASLQGYSNQPQHF.

The V call is TRBV2, the J call TRBJ2-7; D might be TRBD1 (5 bases). Germline-derived CDR1 and CDR2 are SNHLY and FYNNEI. CDR3 length: 14 residues. The ends were cut back, 6 bases at V and 0 bases at J, with 12 bases in the middle. The CDR3 coding sequence is TGTGCCAGCAGCCTCCAGGACACCTCCTACGAGCAGTACTTC. This translates into CASSLQDTSYEQYF.

This sequence joins TRBV5-4 and TRBJ1-4; 10 bases are a match to TRBD1. CDR3 length: 14 amino acids. Germline V lookup: CDR1 SGHNT, CDR2 YYREEE (reference sequence). The J segment lost 11 bases and the V segment lost 5 bases, leaving 9 bases of the junction unmatched. The CDR3 region has the DNA TGTGCCAGCAGATCGGGACAGGGGAATAGTAAACTGTTTTTT. This sequence encodes CASRSGQGNSKLFF.

The V gene is TRBV11-3, the J gene TRBJ2-7, with D uncertain. The CDR3 length is 16 residues. V lost 4 bases, J lost 9 bases, and 25 bases lay in between. Germline CDR1 SGHNT, CDR2 YENEEA. The CDR3 sequence is CASSSPAASDPRGQYF. Written as DNA, the CDR3 is TGTGCCAGCAGCTCCCCCGCGGCGTCGGATCCCCGAGGGCAGTACTTC.

Only a few counts were recorded for this clone. This chain connects TRBV13 to TRBJ1-5; D uncertain. Trimming pared 0 bases from V and 4 bases from J, leaving 10 bases between. The CDR3 consists of 15 residues. Germline V CDR1 and CDR2: PRHDT, FYEKMQ (reference sequence). This CDR3 reads CASSLGPRENQPQHF. CDR3 bases: TGTGCCAGCAGCTTAGGCCCTCGGGAAAATCAGCCCCAGCATTTT.

The chain uses TRBV27 and TRBJ2-6; 7 nucleotides line up with TRBD1. The V and J ends lost 6 bases and 4 bases, in that order; junction bases with no gene match: 6. The CDR3 has 15 amino acids. Germline CDR1 reads MNHEY; CDR2 reads SMNVEV (reference sequence). Here the CDR3 DNA reads TGTGCCAGCAGCATGGGACAGCGGGGGGCCAACGTCCTGACTTTC. Its translation is CASSMGQRGANVLTF.

The rearrangement joins TRBV28 to TRBJ2-7; D possibly corresponds to TRBD1 (6 bases). This CDR3 is 12 amino acids long. In germline, CDR1 is MDHEN, CDR2 SYDVKM. Trimming shortened V by 8 bases and J by 2 bases, and 10 bases separated the two germline ends. The CDR3 DNA reads TGTGCCAGCGGGACACCTACCTACGAGCAGTACTTC. Translated: CASGTPTYEQYF.

The chain combines TRBV5-6 with TRBJ2-3; 9 bases are shared with TRBD1. The CDR3 contains 15 residues. Germline lookup yields CDR1 SGHDT and CDR2 YYEEEE. The V segment lost 0 bases and the J segment 6 bases; nucleotides outside the gene matches: 5. CDR3 sequence (DNA): TGTGCCAGCAGCTTGGCCGGGACAGGGACCGATACGCAGTATTTT. This gives the protein CASSLAGTGTDTQYF. The entire variable domain, with the rest obtained from reference TRBV5-6 and TRBJ2-3, is as follows: DAGVTQSPTHLIKTRGQQVTLRCSPKSGHDTVSWYQQALGQGPQFIFQYYEEEERQRGNFPDRFSGHQFPNYSSELNVNALLLGDSALYLCASSLAGTGTDTQYFGPGTRLTVL.

The gene calls are TRBV6-5 and TRBJ2-5, with 12 positions matching TRBD2. Germline-derived CDR1 and CDR2 are MNHEY and SVGAGI. The V and J ends lost 4 bases and 5 bases, in that order; junction bases with no gene match: 5. CDR3 length equals 15 residues. As DNA, the CDR3 is TGTGCCAGCAGTTCAACTAGCGGGGGGATGGAGACCCAGTACTTC. Its protein product is CASSSTSGGMETQYF.

The V call is TRBV28, the J call TRBJ1-2, with D perhaps TRBD1 (6 bases). CDR3 size: 12 residues. V lost 6 bases to trimming and J lost 2 bases, with 7 bases between them. Germline V gene sequence: CDR1 MDHEN, CDR2 SYDVKM. Here the CDR3 reads CASRDSNYGYTF. The CDR3 bases are TGTGCCAGCAGGGACAGCAACTATGGCTACACCTTC.

This clone was observed a handful of times. V and J are TRBV18 and TRBJ2-7, with a tentative D call TRBD1 (6 bases). The CDR3 covers 12 residues. V lost 5 bases and J 4 bases, leaving 9 bases between the germline ends. The germline gives CDR1 KGHSH, CDR2 LQKENI. CDR3 bases: TGTGCCAGCTCAAATACAGGGTACGAGCAGTACTTC. It codes for CASSNTGYEQYF. The entire variable domain, with the rest obtained from reference TRBV18 and TRBJ2-7, is as follows: NAGVMQNPRHLVRRRGQEARLRCSPMKGHSHVYWYRQLPEEGLKFMVYLQKENIIDESGMPKERFSAEFPKEGPSILRIQQVVRGDSAAYFCASSNTGYEQYFGPGTRLTVT.

There are a few counts of this clone. This chain connects TRBV7-2 to TRBJ1-2; TRBD1 matches at 9 bases. Trimming cost V 11 bases and J 4 bases; bases outside gene matches: 8. The CDR3 spans 13 residues. Per the germline V gene, CDR1 is SGHTA and CDR2 is FQGNSA. This CDR3 is CASGQGRSYGYTF. As DNA, the CDR3 is TGTGCCTCGGGACAGGGAAGGTCCTATGGCTACACCTTC.

V usage is TRBV6-5 and J usage is TRBJ2-7, with 9 bases that match TRBD2. Per germline, CDR1 MNHEY and CDR2 SVGAGI. The V and J ends lost 5 bases and 3 bases, in that order; junction bases with no gene match: 5. This CDR3 is 14 amino acids long. The CDR3 DNA follows: TGTGCCAGCAGTCGGCAGCGGGGGGTCTACGAGCAGTACTTC. Its protein product is CASSRQRGVYEQYF.

J is TRBJ1-5 and V is TRBV6-5; 7 bases align to TRBD1. The V segment lost 6 bases and the J segment 3 bases; nucleotides outside the gene matches: 5. CDR3 length equals 14 residues. CDR1 and CDR2 (germline): MNHEY, SVGAGI. The CDR3 DNA follows: TGTGCCAGCAGAACAGGGGAGGACAATCAGCCCCAGCATTTT. It yields the protein CASRTGEDNQPQHF.

This clone appeared a few times. This sequence joins TRBV6-5 and TRBJ1-2, with D hard to call. CDR3 size: 12 residues. Germline loops: CDR1 MNHEY, CDR2 SVGAGI. V shed 0 bases and J shed 8 bases, with 7 bases lying between them. The CDR3 coding sequence is TGTGCCAGCAGTTACTCAAACGGGGGCTACACCTTC. As protein: CASSYSNGGYTF.

The genes are TRBV27 and TRBJ2-7; a weak D match, TRBD2 (7 bases). V dropped 0 bases and J dropped 4 bases, with 16 bases sitting between them. The CDR3 is 16 residues long. Germline V gene sequence: CDR1 MNHEY, CDR2 SMNVEV (reference sequence). CDR3 bases: TGTGCCAGCAGTTTATCAGGGGGGAGGGCCCATTACGAGCAGTACTTC. It encodes CASSLSGGRAHYEQYF.

This chain links TRBV19 with TRBJ2-3, with a tentative D call TRBD1 (6 bases). The CDR3 consists of 14 residues. With 6 bases removed from V and 6 bases from J, the gap between germline ends came to 16 bases. The germline V gene has CDR1 LNHDA and CDR2 SQIVND (reference sequence). Here the CDR3 reads CASSQGFGADTQYF. The CDR3 DNA reads TGTGCCAGTAGCCAGGGGTTCGGGGCCGATACGCAGTATTTT.

Regarding this clone: The germline gene is not matched at one end of the junction; a read error may be the cause. At the DNA level, this CDR3 is encoded by other sequences in the same sample as well. This chain connects TRBV5-6 to TRBJ1-2, with TRBD1 as a possible D gene (6 bases). The CDR3 totals 15 residues. Germline V lookup: CDR1 SGHDT, CDR2 YYEEEE. CDR3: CASSLGQESNYGYTF. DNA for the CDR3: TGTGCCAGCAGCTTGGGACAGGAGTCTAACTACGGCTACACCTTC.

The chain carries TRBV6-1 and TRBJ1-1, with D perhaps TRBD1 (5 bases). CDR1 and CDR2 (germline): MNHNS, SASEGT. This CDR3 is built from 14 residues. V lost 7 bases to trimming and J lost 5 bases, with 17 bases between them. The CDR3 sequence is CASTLGGEGTEAFF. DNA for the CDR3: TGTGCCAGCACACTGGGGGGGGAAGGTACTGAAGCTTTCTTT.

The chain joins TRBV29-1 to TRBJ1-1, with 7 nucleotides matching TRBD1. This CDR3 is built from 12 residues. The V gene end was trimmed by 7 bases and the J gene end by 7 bases; junction bases not matched to a gene: 9. Germline CDR1 is SQVTM and CDR2 is ANQGSEA. The CDR3 reads CSDRQGFVEAFF. CDR3 sequence (DNA): TGCAGCGATCGACAGGGTTTTGTTGAAGCTTTCTTT.

This clone was picked up one time. The chain has TRBV28 and TRBJ1-5, with TRBD1 identical over 7 bases. Germline loops: CDR1 MDHEN, CDR2 SYDVKM. The CDR3 spans 15 residues. J was trimmed by 7 bases and V by 2 bases; bases with no gene match: 8. The CDR3 loop reads CASSLRQGNVQPQHF. CDR3 DNA sequence: TGTGCCAGCAGTTTACGACAGGGTAATGTACAGCCCCAGCATTTT.

This clone was observed a few times. V gene TRBV4-1 combines with J gene TRBJ1-5; 7 bases fit TRBD1. CDR1 is MGHRA, CDR2 YSYEKL, per germline. This CDR3 contains 17 residues. V lost 3 bases and J lost 6; bases outside the gene matches: 14. The CDR3 here is CASSHRLKQGSSQPQHF. The CDR3 DNA is TGCGCCAGCAGCCACCGGCTGAAACAGGGGAGTAGTCAGCCCCAGCATTTT.

CDR3 sequence: CAIGQGAGTGELFF. As DNA, the CDR3 is TGTGCCATTGGACAGGGGGCAGGCACCGGGGAGCTGTTTTTT. The chain joins TRBV10-3 to TRBJ2-2; TRBD1 aligns across 11 bases. The germline V gene has CDR1 ENHRY and CDR2 SYGVKD. V shed 9 bases and J 4 bases; nucleotides not matched to a gene: 4. CDR3 length: 14 amino acids.

This clone was recorded once. The rearrangement joins TRBV29-1 to TRBJ2-3; TRBD2 is a possible D gene (6 bases). Germline assignment: CDR1 SQVTM and CDR2 ANQGSEA. The CDR3 is made up of 13 amino acids. V was shortened by 6 bases and J by 6 bases, with 16 bases between the two germline ends. Here the CDR3 reads CSVSLGEVDTQYF. The CDR3 nucleotides read TGCAGCGTCTCCCTCGGGGAGGTCGATACGCAGTATTTT.

This chain joins TRBV7-8 and TRBJ2-1; 8 bases line up with TRBD2. This CDR3 contains 15 residues. V gave up 5 bases and J gave up 4 bases; unmatched junction bases: 7. Germline CDR1 SGHVS, CDR2 FQNEAQ. In nucleotides, the CDR3 is TGTGCCAGCAGCCTCAAGCGGGAGCGGTACAATGAGCAGTTCTTC. This gives the protein CASSLKRERYNEQFF. The full variable domain, its missing parts supplied by reference TRBV7-8 and TRBJ2-1, is GAGVSQSPRYKVAKRGQDVALRCDPISGHVSLFWYQQALGQGPEFLTYFQNEAQLDKSGLPSDRFFAERPEGSVSTLKIQRTQQEDSAVYLCASSLKRERYNEQFFGPGTRLTVL.

V is TRBV9 and J is TRBJ2-2; D gene ambiguous. V was trimmed by 4 bases and J by 7 bases, leaving 11 bases between them. Germline CDR1 and CDR2: SGDLS and YYNGEE. The CDR3 is 13 amino acids. The CDR3 here is CASSYLGSGELFF. CDR3 coding DNA: TGTGCCAGCAGCTACCTAGGTAGCGGGGAGCTGTTTTTT.

The V call is TRBV11-3, the J call TRBJ2-5; 7 nucleotides match TRBD2. From germline, CDR1 is SGHNT and CDR2 YENEEA. The CDR3 has 14 amino acids. V was pared by 6 bases and J by 1 base, with 5 bases of the junction left unmatched. The CDR3 protein is CASSSSSGQETQYF. As DNA, the CDR3 is TGTGCCAGCAGTTCCTCTAGCGGCCAAGAGACCCAGTACTTC. Together with reference TRBV11-3 and TRBJ2-5, the CDR3 gives the full variable domain: EAGVVQSPRYKIIEKKQPVAFWCNPISGHNTLYWYLQNLGQGPELLIRYENEEAVDDSQLPKDRFSAERLKGVDSTLKIQPAELGDSAVYLCASSSSSGQETQYFGPGTRLLVL.

V gene TRBV19 combines with J gene TRBJ2-2; 13 bases agree with TRBD2. CDR3 length equals 16 residues. V lost 6 bases, J lost 5 bases, and 6 bases stayed unmatched. Germline-derived CDR1 and CDR2 are LNHDA and SQIVND (reference sequence). The CDR3 reads CASRRTSGRETGELFF. DNA of the CDR3: TGTGCCAGTAGGAGGACTAGCGGGAGAGAGACCGGGGAGCTGTTTTTT.

The chain employs TRBV28 and TRBJ2-6; TRBD1 agrees at 12 bases. Germline V gene lookup returns CDR1 MDHEN and CDR2 SYDVKM. V lost 9 bases and J lost 2; bases outside the gene matches: 11. The length of the CDR3 is 18 residues. The DNA for the CDR3 is TGTGCCAGGAGGATCGGGACAGGGGGCCCCCCTGGGGCCAACGTCCTGACTTTC. Amino acids: CARRIGTGGPPGANVLTF.

The rearrangement links TRBV5-1 to TRBJ2-5, with unresolved D. The V and J ends lost 1 base and 4 bases respectively, with 8 bases between them. This CDR3 is built from 13 residues. The germline CDR1 and CDR2 sequences are SGHRS and YFSETQ. The CDR3 DNA reads TGCGCCAGCAGCTTGCAGCGTAGAGAGACCCAGTACTTC. Encoded protein: CASSLQRRETQYF.

This chain joins TRBV11-3 and TRBJ2-1, with 8 bases identical to TRBD2. The ends lost 2 bases at V and 7 bases at J; junction bases unmatched: 7. Germline CDR1 is SGHNT and CDR2 is YENEEA. The CDR3 length is 15 residues. CDR3 amino acids: CASSLIGAGVNEQFF. CDR3 coding DNA: TGTGCCAGCAGCTTAATCGGAGCGGGAGTTAATGAGCAGTTCTTC.